These T cell receptor beta chains were read from a single sample in a study of shared clonotypes between healthy human individuals. Assay: immunoSEQ multiplex PCR; the TCRdb copy retains only in-frame clones and omits some. The table lists about 1 million clones, 75% of them singletons. Material: memory CD4+ T cells sorted from blood. The source is a man younger than 35 in good health. The CDR3 runs from the conserved cysteine through the conserved F or W. D genes are given only for firm matches. Some rows mark clone size as missing; the rest say once, few, many or name a class of expanded clone.

CASSIGQGLGNTIYF | TGTGCCAGTAGTATTGGGCAGGGCCTTGGAAACACCATATATTTT | TRBJ1-3 | . | . | TRBV19
CASSFRTGVTEAFF | TGTGCCAGTAGTTTCCGGACAGGGGTTACTGAAGCTTTCTTT | TRBJ1-1 | TRBD1 | . | TRBV19
CASSLLGGQTYEQYF | TGTGCCAGCAGTTTATTAGGGGGTCAAACTTACGAGCAGTACTTC | TRBJ2-7 | . | . | TRBV27
CASSSGTGGTYGYTF | TGTGCCAGCTCATCCGGGACAGGGGGAACCTATGGCTACACCTTC | TRBJ1-2 | TRBD1 | . | TRBV18
CSVDAGTSGGADTQYF | TGCAGCGTTGACGCCGGGACTAGCGGGGGTGCAGATACGCAGTATTTT | TRBJ2-3 | TRBD2 | . | TRBV29-1
CASSIYSYEQYF | TGTGCCAGCAGTATTTACTCCTACGAGCAGTACTTC | TRBJ2-7 | . | . | TRBV28
CASSLAAGPGEKLFF | TGCGCCAGCAGCTTGGCCGCAGGGCCGGGTGAAAAACTGTTTTTT | TRBJ1-4 | . | . | TRBV5-1
CASSPRKSGANVLTF | TGTGCCAGCAGCCCCCGCAAATCTGGGGCCAACGTCCTGACTTTC | TRBJ2-6 | . | . | TRBV7-9
CASSIAGHLVSGNTIYF | TGTGCCAGTAGTATAGCCGGACACCTTGTCTCTGGAAACACCATATATTTT | TRBJ1-3 | . | . | TRBV19
CASSPRPPGQGGSGANVLTF | TGTGCCAGCAGCCCCCGTCCTCCGGGACAGGGTGGCTCTGGGGCCAACGTCCTGACTTTC | TRBJ2-6 | TRBD1 | many | TRBV7-3
CAGRTGTDNEKLFF | TGTGCCGGTCGGACAGGGACCGATAATGAAAAACTGTTTTTT | TRBJ1-4 | TRBD1 | . | TRBV28
CASSPSGETQYF | TGTGCCAGCAGCCCAAGCGGGGAGACCCAGTACTTC | TRBJ2-5 | . | once | TRBV2
CASSILGQPYGYTF | TGTGCCAGTAGTATCCTGGGGCAGCCCTATGGCTACACCTTC | TRBJ1-2 | . | . | TRBV19
CASSSGGEQFF | TGTGCCAGCAGCTCGGGCGGTGAGCAGTTCTTC | TRBJ2-1 | . | . | TRBV7-2
CASSSLGTSVGETQYF | TGTGCCAGCAGCTCCCTCGGGACTAGCGTAGGGGAGACCCAGTACTTC | TRBJ2-5 | TRBD2 | . | TRBV5-4
CSAGTALRDTQYF | TGCAGCGCTGGGACCGCTCTACGTGATACGCAGTATTTT | TRBJ2-3 | . | . | TRBV29-1
CASSLGAFSGNTIYF | TGCGCCAGCAGCCTCGGGGCATTCTCTGGAAACACCATATATTTT | TRBJ1-3 | . | . | TRBV5-1
CASSENWGKTEAFF | TGTGCCAGCAGTGAAAATTGGGGGAAGACTGAAGCTTTCTTT | TRBJ1-1 | . | . | TRBV6-1
CSAGGDEQFF | TGCAGTGCCGGGGGGGATGAGCAGTTCTTC | TRBJ2-1 | TRBD2 | . | TRBV20-1
CASTDRLTDTQYF | TGTGCCAGCACGGACAGGTTAACAGATACGCAGTATTTT | TRBJ2-3 | TRBD1 | . | TRBV6-6
CASSSQDSGNTIYF | TGCGCCAGCAGCTCACAGGACTCTGGAAACACCATATATTTT | TRBJ1-3 | . | . | TRBV5-1
CASSEALGPGTEQFF | TGTGCCAGCAGTGAAGCGCTTGGGCCAGGGACTGAGCAGTTCTTC | TRBJ2-1 | . | . | TRBV2
CAISLGGRVVEQYF | TGTGCCATCAGTCTCGGGGGGCGGGTAGTAGAGCAGTACTTC | TRBJ2-7 | . | . | TRBV10-3